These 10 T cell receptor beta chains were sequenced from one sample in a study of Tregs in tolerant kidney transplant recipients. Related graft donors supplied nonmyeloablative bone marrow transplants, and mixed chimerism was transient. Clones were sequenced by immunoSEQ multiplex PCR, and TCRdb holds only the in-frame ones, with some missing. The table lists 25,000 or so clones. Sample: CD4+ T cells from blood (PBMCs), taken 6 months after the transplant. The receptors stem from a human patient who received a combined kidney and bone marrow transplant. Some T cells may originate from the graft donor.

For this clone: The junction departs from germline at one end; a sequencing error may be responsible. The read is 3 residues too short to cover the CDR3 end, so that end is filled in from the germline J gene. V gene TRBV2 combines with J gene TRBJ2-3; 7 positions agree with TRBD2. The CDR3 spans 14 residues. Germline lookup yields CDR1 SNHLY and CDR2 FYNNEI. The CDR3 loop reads CASSEGTKRDTQYF. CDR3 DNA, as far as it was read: TGTGCCAGCAGCGAAGGGACTAAAAGGGATACG.

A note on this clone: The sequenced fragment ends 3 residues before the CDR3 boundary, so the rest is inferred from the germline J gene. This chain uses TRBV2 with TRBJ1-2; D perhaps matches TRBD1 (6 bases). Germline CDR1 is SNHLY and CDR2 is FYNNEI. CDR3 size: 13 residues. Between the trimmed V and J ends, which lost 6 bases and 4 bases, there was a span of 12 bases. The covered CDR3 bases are TGTGCCAGCAGCCTAGGGGGACCCTATGGC. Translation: CASSLGGPYG. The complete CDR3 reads CASSLGGPYGYTF.

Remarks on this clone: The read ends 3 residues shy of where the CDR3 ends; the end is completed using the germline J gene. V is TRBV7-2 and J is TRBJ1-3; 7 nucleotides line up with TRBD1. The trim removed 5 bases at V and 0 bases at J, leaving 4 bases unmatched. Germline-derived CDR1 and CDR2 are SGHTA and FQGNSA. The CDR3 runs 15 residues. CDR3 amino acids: CASSGTVYSGNTIYF. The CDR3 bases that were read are TGTGCCAGCAGCGGGACAGTGTACTCTGGAAACACC.

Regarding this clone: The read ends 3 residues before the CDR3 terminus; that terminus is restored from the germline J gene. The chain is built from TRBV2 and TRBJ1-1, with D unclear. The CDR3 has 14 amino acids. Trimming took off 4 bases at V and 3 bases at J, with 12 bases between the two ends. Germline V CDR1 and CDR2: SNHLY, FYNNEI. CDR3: CASSGRGGYTEAFF. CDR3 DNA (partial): TGTGCCAGCAGTGGCCGGGGTGGTTACACTGAA.

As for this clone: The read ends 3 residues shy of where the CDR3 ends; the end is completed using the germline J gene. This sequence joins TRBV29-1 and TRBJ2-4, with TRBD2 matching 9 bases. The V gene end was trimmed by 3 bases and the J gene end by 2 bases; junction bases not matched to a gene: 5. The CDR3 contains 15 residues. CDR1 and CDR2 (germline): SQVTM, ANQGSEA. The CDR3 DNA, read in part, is TGCAGCGTTGAGTGGAGCGGGGGGCCCAAAAACATT. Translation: CSVEWSGGPKNI. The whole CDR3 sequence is CSVEWSGGPKNIQYF.

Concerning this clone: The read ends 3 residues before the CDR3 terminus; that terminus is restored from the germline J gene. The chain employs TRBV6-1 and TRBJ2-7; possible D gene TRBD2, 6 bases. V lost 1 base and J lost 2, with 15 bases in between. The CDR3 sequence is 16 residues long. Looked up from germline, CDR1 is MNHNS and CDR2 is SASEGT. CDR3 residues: CASSEDWGLLAYEQYF. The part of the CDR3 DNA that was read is TGTGCCAGCAGTGAAGATTGGGGACTCCTGGCCTACGAG.

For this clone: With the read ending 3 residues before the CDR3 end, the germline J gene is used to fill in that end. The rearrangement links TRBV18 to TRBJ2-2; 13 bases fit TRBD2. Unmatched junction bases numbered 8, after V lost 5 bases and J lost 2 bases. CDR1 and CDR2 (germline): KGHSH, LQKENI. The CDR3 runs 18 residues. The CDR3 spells CASSSTRLAGGNTGELFF. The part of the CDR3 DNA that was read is TGTGCCAGCTCATCGACGCGACTAGCGGGGGGAAACACCGGGGAG.

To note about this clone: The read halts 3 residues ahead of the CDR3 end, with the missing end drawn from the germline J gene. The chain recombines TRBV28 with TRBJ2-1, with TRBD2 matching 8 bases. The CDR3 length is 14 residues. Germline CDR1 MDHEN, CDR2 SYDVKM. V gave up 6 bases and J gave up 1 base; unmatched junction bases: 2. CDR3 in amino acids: CASRPGGSYNEQFF. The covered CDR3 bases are TGTGCCAGCAGGCCGGGGGGGTCCTACAATGAG.

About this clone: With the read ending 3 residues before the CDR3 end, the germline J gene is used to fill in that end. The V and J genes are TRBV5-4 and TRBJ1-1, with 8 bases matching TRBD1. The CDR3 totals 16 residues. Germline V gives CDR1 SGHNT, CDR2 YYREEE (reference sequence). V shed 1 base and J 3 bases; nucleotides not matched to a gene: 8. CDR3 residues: CASSLYPTGVHTEAFF. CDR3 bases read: TGTGCCAGCAGCTTGTACCCGACAGGGGTCCACACTGAA.

This CDR3 is CASSFRMRGNTEAFF. Partial CDR3 DNA: TGTGCCAGCAGTTTTCGGATGAGGGGGAACACTGAA. The chain has TRBV12-3 or TRBV12-4 and TRBJ1-1; a weak D match, TRBD1 (5 bases). The read halts 3 residues ahead of the CDR3 end, with the missing end drawn from the germline J gene. With 3 bases removed from V and 1 base from J, the gap between germline ends came to 12 bases. This CDR3 has 15 amino acids.